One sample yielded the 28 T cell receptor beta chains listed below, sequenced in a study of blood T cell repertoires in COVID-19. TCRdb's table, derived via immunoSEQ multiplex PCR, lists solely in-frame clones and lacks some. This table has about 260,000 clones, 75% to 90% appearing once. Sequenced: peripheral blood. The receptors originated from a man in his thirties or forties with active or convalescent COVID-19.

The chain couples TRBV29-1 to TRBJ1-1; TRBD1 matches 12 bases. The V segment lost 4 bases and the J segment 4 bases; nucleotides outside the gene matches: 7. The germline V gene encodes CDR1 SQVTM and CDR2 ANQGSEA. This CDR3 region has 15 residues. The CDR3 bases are TGCAGCGTTGGAGGGACAGGGGGCTTGGTCACTGAAGCTTTCTTT. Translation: CSVGGTGGLVTEAFF. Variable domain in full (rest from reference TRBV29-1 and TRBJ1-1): SAVISQKPSRDICQRGTSLTIQCQVDSQVTMMFWYRQQPGQSLTLIATANQGSEATYESGFVIDKFPISRPNLTFSTLTVSNMSPEDSSIYLCSVGGTGGLVTEAFFGQGTRLTVV.

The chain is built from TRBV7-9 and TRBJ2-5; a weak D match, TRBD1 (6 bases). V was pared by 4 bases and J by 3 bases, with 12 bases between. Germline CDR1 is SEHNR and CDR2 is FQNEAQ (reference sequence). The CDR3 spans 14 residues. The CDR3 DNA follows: TGTGCCAGCAGCTCAATAAACAGGGAAGAGACCCAGTACTTC. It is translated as CASSSINREETQYF.

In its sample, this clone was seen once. CDR3 loop: CASSPGHWSENTEAFF. The CDR3 nucleotides read TGTGCCAGCAGCCCCGGACACTGGTCAGAGAACACTGAAGCTTTCTTT. The rearrangement joins TRBV7-2 to TRBJ1-1, with D tentatively TRBD1 (5 bases). The CDR3 spans 16 residues. V lost 5 bases and J 1 base, leaving 17 bases between the germline ends. The V gene's germline CDR1 is SGHTA and CDR2 FQGNSA.

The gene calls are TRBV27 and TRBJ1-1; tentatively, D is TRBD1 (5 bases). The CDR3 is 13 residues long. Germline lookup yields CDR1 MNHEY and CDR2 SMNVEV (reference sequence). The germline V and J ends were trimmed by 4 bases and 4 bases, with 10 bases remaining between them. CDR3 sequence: CASSWGGVTEAFF. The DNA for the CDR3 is TGTGCCAGCAGTTGGGGGGGGGTCACTGAAGCTTTCTTT.

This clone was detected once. The DNA for the CDR3 is TGTGCCAGCCGGGAGGCCTGGGGAGACGAGACCCAGTACTTC. This codes for CASREAWGDETQYF. The V and J genes are TRBV6-5 and TRBJ2-5; 7 bases match TRBD2. CDR1 MNHEY and CDR2 SVGAGI come from the germline V gene. The V gene end was trimmed by 8 bases and the J gene end by 5 bases; junction bases not matched to a gene: 11. The CDR3 consists of 14 residues.

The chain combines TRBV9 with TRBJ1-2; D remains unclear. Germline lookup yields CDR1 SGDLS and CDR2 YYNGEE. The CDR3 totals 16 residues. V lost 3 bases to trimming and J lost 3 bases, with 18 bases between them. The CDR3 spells CASSANVGDRDYGYTF. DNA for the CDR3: TGTGCCAGCAGCGCCAACGTGGGAGATCGTGACTATGGCTACACCTTC.

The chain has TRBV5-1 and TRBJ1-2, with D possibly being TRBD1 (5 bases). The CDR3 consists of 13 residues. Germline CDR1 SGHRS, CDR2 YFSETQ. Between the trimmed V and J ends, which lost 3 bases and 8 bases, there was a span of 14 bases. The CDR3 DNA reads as TGCGCCAGCAGCTCGGGTGACAGTTTCGGCTACACCTTC. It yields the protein CASSSGDSFGYTF.

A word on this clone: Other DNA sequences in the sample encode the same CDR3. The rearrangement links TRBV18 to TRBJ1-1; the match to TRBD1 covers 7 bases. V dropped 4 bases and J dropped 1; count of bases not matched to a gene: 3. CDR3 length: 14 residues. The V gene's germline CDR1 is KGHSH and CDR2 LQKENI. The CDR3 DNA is TGTGCCAGCTCACGGGACAGAAAGAACACTGAAGCTTTCTTT. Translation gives CASSRDRKNTEAFF.

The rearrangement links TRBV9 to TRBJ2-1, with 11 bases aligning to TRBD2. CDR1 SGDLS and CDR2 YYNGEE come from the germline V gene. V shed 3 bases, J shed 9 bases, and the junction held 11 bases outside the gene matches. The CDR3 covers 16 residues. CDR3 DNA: TGTGCCAGCAGCGAGGGACTAGCGGAATACACGGGTGAGCAGTTCTTC. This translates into CASSEGLAEYTGEQFF.

The CDR3 here is CASSLLVQGGQETQYF. CDR3 DNA sequence: TGTGCCAGCAGCTTGTTGGTACAGGGGGGCCAAGAGACCCAGTACTTC. The chain carries TRBV5-5 and TRBJ2-5, with 8 nucleotides matching TRBD1. The CDR3 loop spans 16 amino acids. CDR1 and CDR2 (germline): SGHKS, YYEKEE (reference sequence). The V gene end was trimmed by 1 base and the J gene end by 1 base; junction bases not matched to a gene: 6.

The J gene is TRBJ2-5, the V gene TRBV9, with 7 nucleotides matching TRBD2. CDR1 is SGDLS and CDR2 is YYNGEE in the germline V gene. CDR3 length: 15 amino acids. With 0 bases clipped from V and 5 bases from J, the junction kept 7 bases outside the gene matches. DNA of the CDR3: TGTGCCAGCAGCGTAGGTCCCACTAGCGTGGAGACCCAGTACTTC. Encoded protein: CASSVGPTSVETQYF.

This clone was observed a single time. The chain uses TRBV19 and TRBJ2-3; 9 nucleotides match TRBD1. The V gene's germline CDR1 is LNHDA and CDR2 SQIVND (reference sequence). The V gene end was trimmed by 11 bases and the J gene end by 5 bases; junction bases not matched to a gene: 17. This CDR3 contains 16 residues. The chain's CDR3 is CAGTGKPQGREDTQYF. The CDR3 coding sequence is TGTGCCGGGACAGGGAAACCCCAGGGGCGGGAAGATACGCAGTATTTT.

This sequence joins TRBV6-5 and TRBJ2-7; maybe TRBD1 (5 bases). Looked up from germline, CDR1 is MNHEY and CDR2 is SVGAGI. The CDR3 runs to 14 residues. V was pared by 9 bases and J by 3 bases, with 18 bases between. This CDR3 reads CASTPSVGVYEQYF. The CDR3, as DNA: TGTGCCAGTACCCCCTCGGTAGGGGTCTACGAGCAGTACTTC.

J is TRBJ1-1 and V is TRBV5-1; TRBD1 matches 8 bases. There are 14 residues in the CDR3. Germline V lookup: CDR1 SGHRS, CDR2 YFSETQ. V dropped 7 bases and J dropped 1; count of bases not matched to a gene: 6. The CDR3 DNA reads TGCGCCAGCCGTGGTACAGGGGGGAACACTGAAGCTTTCTTT. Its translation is CASRGTGGNTEAFF.

The chain's CDR3 is CASSQINSGGASEQYF. For the CDR3, the DNA is TGCGCCAGCAGCCAGATTAATAGCGGGGGGGCGAGCGAGCAGTACTTC. The rearrangement joins TRBV5-1 to TRBJ2-7, with 11 nucleotides matching TRBD2. The germline V gene has CDR1 SGHRS and CDR2 YFSETQ. J gave up 6 bases and V 4 bases, and 12 bases lay outside the gene matches. The CDR3 is made up of 16 amino acids.

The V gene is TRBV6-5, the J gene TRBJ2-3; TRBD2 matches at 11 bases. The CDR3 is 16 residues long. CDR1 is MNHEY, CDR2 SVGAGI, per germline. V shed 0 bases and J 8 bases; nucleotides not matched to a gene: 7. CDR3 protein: CASSYSGLAGGGTQYF. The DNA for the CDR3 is TGTGCCAGCAGTTACTCCGGACTAGCGGGCGGAGGTACGCAGTATTTT.

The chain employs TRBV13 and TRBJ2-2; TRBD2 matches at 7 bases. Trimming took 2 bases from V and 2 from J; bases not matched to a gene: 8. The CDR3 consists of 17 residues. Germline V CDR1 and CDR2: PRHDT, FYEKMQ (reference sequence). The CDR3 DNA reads TGTGCCAGCAGCTTAAGTGCGACTAGCTATAACACCGGGGAGCTGTTTTTT. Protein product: CASSLSATSYNTGELFF.

This CDR3 reads CASSSRDRGTDTQYF. In DNA, the CDR3 is TGCGCCAGCAGCTCCCGGGACAGGGGCACAGATACGCAGTATTTT. J is TRBJ2-3 and V is TRBV5-1; 9 bases line up with TRBD1. After removal of 3 bases from V and 1 base from J, the junction contained 3 bases not matched to a gene. The germline V gene encodes CDR1 SGHRS and CDR2 YFSETQ. This CDR3 comprises 15 residues.

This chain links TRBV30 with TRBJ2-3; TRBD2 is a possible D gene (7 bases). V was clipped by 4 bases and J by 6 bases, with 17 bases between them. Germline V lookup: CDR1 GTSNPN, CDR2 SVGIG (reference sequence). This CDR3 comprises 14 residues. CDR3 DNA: TGTGCCTGGAAGAAGCGGGGAGGGGGGGATACGCAGTATTTT. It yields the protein CAWKKRGGGDTQYF. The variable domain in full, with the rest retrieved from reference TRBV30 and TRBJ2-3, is SQTIHQWPATLVQPVGSPLSLECTVEGTSNPNLYWYRQAAGRGLQLLFYSVGIGQISSEVPQNLSASRPQDRQFILSSKKLLLSDSGFYLCAWKKRGGGDTQYFGPGTRLTVL.

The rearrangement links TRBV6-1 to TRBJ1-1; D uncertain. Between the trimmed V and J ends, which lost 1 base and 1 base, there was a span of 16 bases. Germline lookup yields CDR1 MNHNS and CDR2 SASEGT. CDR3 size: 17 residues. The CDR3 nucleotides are TGTGCCAGCAGTGAAGAGGGCGGAGGGTTTTGGAACACTGAAGCTTTCTTT. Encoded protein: CASSEEGGGFWNTEAFF.

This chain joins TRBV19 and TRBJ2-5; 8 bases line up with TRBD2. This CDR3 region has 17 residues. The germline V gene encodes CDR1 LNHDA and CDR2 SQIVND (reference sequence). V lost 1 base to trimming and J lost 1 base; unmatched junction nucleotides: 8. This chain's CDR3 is CASSIGTGLAGQETQYF. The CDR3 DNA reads TGTGCCAGTAGTATAGGTACTGGGCTAGCGGGCCAAGAGACCCAGTACTTC.

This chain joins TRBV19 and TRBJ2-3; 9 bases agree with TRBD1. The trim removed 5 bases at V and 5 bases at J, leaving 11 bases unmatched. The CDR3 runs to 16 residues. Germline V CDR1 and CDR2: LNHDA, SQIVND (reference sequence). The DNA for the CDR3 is TGTGCCAGTAGTGCCGCCGGGACAGGGAATAGAGATACGCAGTATTTT. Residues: CASSAAGTGNRDTQYF.

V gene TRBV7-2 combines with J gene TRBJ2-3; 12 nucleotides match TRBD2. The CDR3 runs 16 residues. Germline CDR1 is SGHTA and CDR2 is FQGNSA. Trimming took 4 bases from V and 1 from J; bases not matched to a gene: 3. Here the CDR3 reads CASSWRTSGGTDTQYF. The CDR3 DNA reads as TGTGCCAGCAGCTGGAGGACTAGCGGGGGCACAGATACGCAGTATTTT.

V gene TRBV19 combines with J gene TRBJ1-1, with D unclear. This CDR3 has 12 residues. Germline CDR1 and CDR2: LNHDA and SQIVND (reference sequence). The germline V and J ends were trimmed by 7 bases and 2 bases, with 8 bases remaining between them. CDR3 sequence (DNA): TGTGCCAGTACAAGAGGAAACACTGAAGCTTTCTTT. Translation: CASTRGNTEAFF.

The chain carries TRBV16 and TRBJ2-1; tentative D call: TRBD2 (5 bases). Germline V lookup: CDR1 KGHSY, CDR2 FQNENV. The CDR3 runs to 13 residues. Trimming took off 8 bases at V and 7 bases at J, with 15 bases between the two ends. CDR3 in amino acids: CASAPFAGNEQFF. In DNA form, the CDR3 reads TGTGCCAGCGCCCCCTTCGCGGGTAATGAGCAGTTCTTC.

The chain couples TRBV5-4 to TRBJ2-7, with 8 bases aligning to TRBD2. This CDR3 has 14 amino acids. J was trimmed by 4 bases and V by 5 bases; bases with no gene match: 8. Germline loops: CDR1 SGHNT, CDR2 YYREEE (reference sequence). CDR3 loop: CASSSTSGGYEQYF. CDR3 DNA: TGTGCCAGCAGTTCCACTAGCGGAGGTTACGAGCAGTACTTC.

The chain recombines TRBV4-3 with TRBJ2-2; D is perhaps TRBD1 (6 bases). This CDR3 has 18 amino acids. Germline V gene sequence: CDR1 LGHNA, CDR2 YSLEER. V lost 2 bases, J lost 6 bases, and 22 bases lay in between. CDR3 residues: CASSQTPQGLLSSGELFF. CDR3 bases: TGCGCCAGCAGCCAAACCCCCCAGGGGCTCCTATCATCCGGGGAGCTGTTTTTT.

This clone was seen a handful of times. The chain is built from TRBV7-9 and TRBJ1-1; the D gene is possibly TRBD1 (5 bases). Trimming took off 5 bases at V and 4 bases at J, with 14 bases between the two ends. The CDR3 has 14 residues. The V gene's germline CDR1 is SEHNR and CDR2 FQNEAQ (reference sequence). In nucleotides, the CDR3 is TGTGCCAGCAGCCCTGCAGGGTGGAGCACTGAAGCTTTCTTT. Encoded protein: CASSPAGWSTEAFF.